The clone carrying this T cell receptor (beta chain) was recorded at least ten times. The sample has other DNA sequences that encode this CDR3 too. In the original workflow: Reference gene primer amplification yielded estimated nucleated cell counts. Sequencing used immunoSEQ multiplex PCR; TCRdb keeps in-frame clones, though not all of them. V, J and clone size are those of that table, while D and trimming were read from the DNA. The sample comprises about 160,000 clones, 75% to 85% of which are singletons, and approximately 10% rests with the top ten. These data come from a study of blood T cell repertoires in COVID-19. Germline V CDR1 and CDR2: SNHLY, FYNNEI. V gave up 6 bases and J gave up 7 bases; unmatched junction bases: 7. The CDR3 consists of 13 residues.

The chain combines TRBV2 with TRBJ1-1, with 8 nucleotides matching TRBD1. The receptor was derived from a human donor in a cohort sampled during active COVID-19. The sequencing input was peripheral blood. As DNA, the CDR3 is TGTGCCAGCAGGGTAGACAGGGGAGGTGAAGCTTTCTTT. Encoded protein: CASRVDRGGEAFF.